The 15 T cell receptor beta chains below all came from one sample that was sequenced in a study of shared clonotypes between healthy human individuals. The method was immunoSEQ multiplex PCR; TCRdb's version includes in-frame clones alone and lacks a portion of them. In the table there are 900,000 to 1,200,000 clones, about 84% of which are singletons. Sequencing was performed on memory CD4+ T cells from PBMCs. Documented subset: CD45RA-negative fraction. The receptors were sampled from a man in his late teens or twenties in good health. Some clones in this sample may be carry-over from other donors' samples.

The J gene is TRBJ2-1, the V gene TRBV6-6; 10 bases map to TRBD2. The CDR3 runs to 14 residues. CDR1 and CDR2 (germline): MNHNY, SVGAGI (reference sequence). The trim removed 6 bases at V and 9 bases at J, leaving 8 bases unmatched. CDR3 nucleotides: TGTGCCAGCAGCCCTAGCGGGAGATCGGTTGAGCAGTTCTTC. Amino acids: CASSPSGRSVEQFF.

This chain links TRBV5-6 with TRBJ2-3, with 14 positions matching TRBD2. With V trimmed by 4 bases and J by 6 bases, 10 bases remained unmatched. The V gene's germline CDR1 is SGHDT and CDR2 YYEEEE. The CDR3 sequence is 17 residues long. CDR3: CASSHGLAGGRHDTQYF. In DNA, the CDR3 is TGTGCCAGCAGCCACGGACTAGCGGGAGGCCGGCATGATACGCAGTATTTT.

This clone was recorded a few times. The chain joins TRBV28 to TRBJ1-1; D unresolved. V was clipped by 2 bases and J by 1 base, with 11 bases between them. Germline CDR1 is MDHEN and CDR2 is SYDVKM. The CDR3 is 15 residues long. The CDR3 sequence is CASSLRAIRNTEAFF. The CDR3 bases are TGTGCCAGCAGTTTAAGGGCGATAAGGAACACTGAAGCTTTCTTT.

This chain uses TRBV10-2 with TRBJ2-5; 7 bases are shared with TRBD2. Germline assignment: CDR1 WSHSY and CDR2 SAAADI. The length of the CDR3 is 14 residues. With 8 bases clipped from V and 1 base from J, the junction kept 7 bases outside the gene matches. As DNA, the CDR3 is TGCGCCAGCTCGCGGGGGAGTTTCCAAGAGACCCAGTACTTC. Protein: CASSRGSFQETQYF.

The chain is built from TRBV5-5 and TRBJ2-5; D unclear. Trimming removed 1 base from V and 5 bases from J, with 15 bases in between. The CDR3 is made up of 15 amino acids. CDR1 is SGHKS, CDR2 YYEKEE, per germline (reference sequence). This chain's CDR3 is CASSLILKQWETQYF. The CDR3 bases are TGTGCCAGCAGCTTGATCTTGAAGCAGTGGGAGACCCAGTACTTC. Using reference TRBV5-5 and TRBJ2-5 for the parts outside the CDR3, the full variable domain is DAGVTQSPTHLIKTRGQQVTLRCSPISGHKSVSWYQQVLGQGPQFIFQYYEKEERGRGNFPDRFSARQFPNYSSELNVNALLLGDSALYLCASSLILKQWETQYFGPGTRLLVL.

The chain carries TRBV30 and TRBJ2-7, with 9 positions matching TRBD1. V lost 3 bases and J lost 2; bases outside the gene matches: 2. CDR1 is GTSNPN, CDR2 SVGIG, per germline (reference sequence). The CDR3 totals 13 residues. As DNA, the CDR3 is TGTGCCTGGAGGACAGGGGGACCCTACGAGCAGTACTTC. Translated: CAWRTGGPYEQYF. The variable domain in full, with the rest retrieved from reference TRBV30 and TRBJ2-7, is SQTIHQWPATLVQPVGSPLSLECTVEGTSNPNLYWYRQAAGRGLQLLFYSVGIGQISSEVPQNLSASRPQDRQFILSSKKLLLSDSGFYLCAWRTGGPYEQYFGPGTRLTVT.

This chain links TRBV5-1 with TRBJ2-1, with D possibly matching TRBD1 (7 bases). Trimming cost V 6 bases and J 1 base, with 14 bases left between them. The CDR3 has 15 residues. Per the germline V gene, CDR1 is SGHRS and CDR2 is YFSETQ. CDR3 in amino acids: CASMEGAGSYNEQFF. The CDR3 DNA reads TGCGCCAGCATGGAGGGGGCCGGATCCTACAATGAGCAGTTCTTC.

The chain joins TRBV9 to TRBJ1-3, with a tentative D call TRBD1 (5 bases). The CDR3 totals 14 residues. Trimming took 7 bases from V and 0 from J, leaving 11 bases between them. Germline V gene sequence: CDR1 SGDLS, CDR2 YYNGEE. The CDR3 DNA reads as TGTGCCAGCGGGACGGATGTCTCTGGAAACACCATATATTTT. As protein: CASGTDVSGNTIYF.

For this clone: This could be a read error, since a much larger clone is one nucleotide away. This chain links TRBV2 with TRBJ2-5; the D gene is possibly TRBD1 (6 bases). V was shortened by 4 bases and J by 11 bases, with 11 bases between the two germline ends. Germline values: CDR1 SNHLY, CDR2 FYNNEI. The CDR3 extends over 11 amino acids. The CDR3 sequence is CASSGGRGQYF. The CDR3 DNA sequence: TGTGCCAGCAGTGGGGGGCGCGGGCAGTACTTC. Variable domain in full (rest from reference TRBV2 and TRBJ2-5): EPEVTQTPSHQVTQMGQEVILRCVPISNHLYFYWYRQILGQKVEFLVSFYNNEISEKSEIFDDQFSVERPDGSNFTLKIRSTKLEDSAMYFCASSGGRGQYFGPGTRLLVL.

Details on this clone: A read error may account for a junction end that differs from germline. This chain joins TRBV30 and TRBJ1-3; weak D call: TRBD1 (5 bases). The CDR3 consists of 12 residues. CDR1 GTSNPN and CDR2 SVGIG come from the germline V gene (reference sequence). CDR3 amino acids: CAWSGGGSTIYF. In DNA form, the CDR3 reads TGTGCCTGGAGTGGCGGGGGAAGCACCATATATTTT. Drawing the rest from reference TRBV30 and TRBJ1-3, the complete variable domain is SQTIHQWPATLVQPVGSPLSLECTVEGTSNPNLYWYRQAAGRGLQLLFYSVGIGQISSEVPQNLSASRPQDRQFILSSKKLLLSDSGFYLCAWSGGGSTIYFGEGSWLTVV.

J is TRBJ2-5 and V is TRBV19; D may be TRBD2 (6 bases). CDR3 length: 13 residues. Trimming cost V 7 bases and J 5 bases, with 14 bases left between them. The germline gives CDR1 LNHDA, CDR2 SQIVND (reference sequence). The CDR3 here is CASTIGGTETQYF. CDR3 in DNA: TGTGCCAGTACCATCGGGGGAACCGAGACCCAGTACTTC.

Turning to this clone: One junction end disagrees with the germline gene, perhaps due to a read error. The chain has TRBV20-1 and TRBJ2-1; the D call may be TRBD1 or TRBD2 (5 bases each). Per the germline V gene, CDR1 is DFQATT and CDR2 is SNEGSKA (reference sequence). This CDR3 contains 11 residues. The CDR3 DNA sequence: TGCAGTGCAAGAGGGGTGAATGAGCAGTTCTTC. Translating gives CSARGVNEQFF.

Worth noting for this clone: A far bigger clonotype differs at one base, so this is likely a read error. At the DNA level, this CDR3 is encoded by other sequences in the same sample as well. The chain combines TRBV11-2 with TRBJ2-7, with no clear D. The ends were cut back, 1 base at V and 4 bases at J, with 2 bases in the middle. Germline-derived CDR1 and CDR2 are SGHAT and FQNNGV. The length of the CDR3 is 11 residues. The CDR3 coding sequence is TGTGCCAGCAGCTTAGTTTACGAGCAGTACTTC. Encoded protein: CASSLVYEQYF. Looking up the rest from reference TRBV11-2 and TRBJ2-7 gives the full variable domain: EAGVAQSPRYKIIEKRQSVAFWCNPISGHATLYWYQQILGQGPKLLIQFQNNGVVDDSQLPKDRFSAERLKGVDSTLKIQPAKLEDSAVYLCASSLVYEQYFGPGTRLTVT.

J is TRBJ2-1 and V is TRBV2, with D possibly being TRBD1 (5 bases). The CDR3 covers 14 residues. Per germline, CDR1 SNHLY and CDR2 FYNNEI. Trimming took off 4 bases at V and 7 bases at J, with 14 bases between the two ends. The CDR3 nucleotides read TGTGCCAGCAGTGCCTCGCAGGGTTGGAATGAGCAGTTCTTC. This translates into CASSASQGWNEQFF. Full variable domain (missing parts from reference TRBV2 and TRBJ2-1): EPEVTQTPSHQVTQMGQEVILRCVPISNHLYFYWYRQILGQKVEFLVSFYNNEISEKSEIFDDQFSVERPDGSNFTLKIRSTKLEDSAMYFCASSASQGWNEQFFGPGTRLTVL.

The chain has TRBV2 and TRBJ2-7, with 8 nucleotides matching TRBD1. Germline loops: CDR1 SNHLY, CDR2 FYNNEI. The CDR3 spans 14 residues. J was trimmed by 1 base and V by 8 bases; bases with no gene match: 7. The CDR3 nucleotides are TGTGCCAGCGGCGGCAGGGGGCTTTCCTACGAGCAGTACTTC. It is translated as CASGGRGLSYEQYF.